This TCR beta chain was recovered during a study of T cells after yellow fever vaccination. The study's findings and limits: Subsequent booster samples again held most clones from primary vaccination (96% CD4, 85% to 90% CD8).

This CDR3 region has 10 residues. V dropped 11 bases and J dropped 5 bases, with 6 bases sitting between them. Each CDR3 protein is one row after TCRdb ran MiXCR on the 5' RACE reads. The sample lists 11,000 to 15,000 distinct CDR3 sequences, about 7.1% occurring once. This clonotype has ten or more counts. V gene TRBV12-3 or TRBV12-4 combines with J gene TRBJ2-2, with a weak D call TRBD2 (5 bases). The specimen was PBMCs, either bulk or a sorted T-cell subset (CD4+, CD8+, memory, or dextramer-sorted; not recorded which), collected on the day of the yellow fever booster vaccination. The TCR originated in a man aged 18 to 35 who received the YFV17D yellow fever vaccine. CDR3: CACGTGELFF. The CDR3 DNA sequence: TGTGCCTGCGGGACCGGGGAGCTGTTTTTT.